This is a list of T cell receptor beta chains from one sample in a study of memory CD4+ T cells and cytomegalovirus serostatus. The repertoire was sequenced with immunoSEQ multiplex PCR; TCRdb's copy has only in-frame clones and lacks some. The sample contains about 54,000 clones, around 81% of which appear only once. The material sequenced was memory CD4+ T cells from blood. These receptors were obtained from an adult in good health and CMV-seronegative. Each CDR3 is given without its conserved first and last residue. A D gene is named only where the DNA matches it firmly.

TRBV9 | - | ASSVRAMTEAF
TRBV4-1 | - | ASSHPASGTEAF
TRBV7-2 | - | ASSLYSNVGTSLF
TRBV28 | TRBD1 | ASSLQGAGVRADTQY
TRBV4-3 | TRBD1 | ASSQATGGNQPQH
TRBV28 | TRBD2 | ASSGGVFPSSYEQY
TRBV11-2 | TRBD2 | ASSSDPGLAFD
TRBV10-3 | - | AISDNRDTDNEQF
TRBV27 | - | ASSAGRDYGYT
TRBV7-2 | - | ASRTWPLADEETQY
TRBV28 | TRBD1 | ASSLPWEKGGASDTQY
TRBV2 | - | ASRALFYEQY
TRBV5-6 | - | ASSLGGGLNQPQH
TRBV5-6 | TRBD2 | ASSFPSGVSLSYNEQF
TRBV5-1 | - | ASSPPRGGGDTQY
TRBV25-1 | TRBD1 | ASSEYGQGNTEAF
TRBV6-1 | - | ASSLDTNTEAF